Listed below are T cell receptor beta chains from one sample, sequenced in a study of T cell responses to AZD1222 COVID-19 vaccine. TCRdb's copy holds only in-frame clones and misses some; the assay was immunoSEQ multiplex PCR. The table shows 150,000 or so clones, with about nine tenths occurring only once. Sequenced material: peripheral blood, taken 28 days after the second AZD1222 dose. All receptors derive from an adult who received the AZD1222 COVID-19 vaccine. Each CDR3 is given with its conserved first and last residue. The order of the fields is J gene, D gene, clone size, V gene, CDR3 protein, CDR3 DNA. D genes are given only for firm matches. A row's size may be missing; if present it is once, few, many or a size class.

J gene: TRBJ2-2; D gene: -; clone size: few; V gene: TRBV7-8; CDR3 protein: CASSGLRVANTGELFF; CDR3 DNA: TGTGCCAGCAGCGGCCTGAGGGTGGCAAACACCGGGGAGCTGTTTTTT
J gene: TRBJ2-5; D gene: -; clone size: -; V gene: TRBV13; CDR3 protein: CASRGEGQETQYF; CDR3 DNA: TGTGCCAGCAGAGGAGAGGGGCAAGAGACCCAGTACTTC
J gene: TRBJ1-3; D gene: -; clone size: -; V gene: TRBV7-2; CDR3 protein: CASSSRDGPLGNTIYF; CDR3 DNA: TGTGCCAGCAGCTCTCGGGACGGCCCGTTAGGAAACACCATATATTTT
J gene: TRBJ2-1; D gene: TRBD2; clone size: -; V gene: TRBV4-1; CDR3 protein: CASSHIRLSGGNEQFF; CDR3 DNA: TGCGCCAGCAGCCACATAAGACTTAGCGGGGGTAATGAGCAGTTCTTC
J gene: TRBJ2-3; D gene: TRBD2; clone size: -; V gene: TRBV4-2; CDR3 protein: CASSQSDGRSTDTQYF; CDR3 DNA: TGTGCCAGCAGCCAAAGTGACGGGAGGAGCACAGATACGCAGTATTTT
J gene: TRBJ1-2; D gene: -; clone size: -; V gene: TRBV5-8; CDR3 protein: CASKSYSNPYGYTF; CDR3 DNA: TGTGCCAGCAAATCCTATTCCAATCCCTATGGCTACACCTTC
J gene: TRBJ2-7; D gene: TRBD2; clone size: -; V gene: TRBV30; CDR3 protein: CAWSVDSGSQYEQYF; CDR3 DNA: TGTGCCTGGAGTGTAGACAGCGGGAGTCAGTACGAGCAGTACTTC
J gene: TRBJ2-2; D gene: -; clone size: -; V gene: TRBV11-2; CDR3 protein: CASSLDRATGELFF; CDR3 DNA: TGTGCCAGCAGCTTAGACAGGGCCACCGGGGAGCTGTTTTTT
J gene: TRBJ1-2; D gene: -; clone size: -; V gene: TRBV30; CDR3 protein: CAWSVSGLNYGYTF; CDR3 DNA: TGTGCCTGGAGTGTGTCGGGGCTCAACTATGGCTACACCTTC
J gene: TRBJ2-1; D gene: -; clone size: -; V gene: TRBV7-2; CDR3 protein: CASSLIVLAGYNEQFF; CDR3 DNA: TGTGCCAGCAGCTTAATTGTTCTAGCCGGCTACAATGAGCAGTTCTTC
J gene: TRBJ1-1; D gene: TRBD1; clone size: -; V gene: TRBV19; CDR3 protein: CASSRQGEVEAFF; CDR3 DNA: TGTGCCAGTAGTAGACAGGGGGAGGTTGAAGCTTTCTTT